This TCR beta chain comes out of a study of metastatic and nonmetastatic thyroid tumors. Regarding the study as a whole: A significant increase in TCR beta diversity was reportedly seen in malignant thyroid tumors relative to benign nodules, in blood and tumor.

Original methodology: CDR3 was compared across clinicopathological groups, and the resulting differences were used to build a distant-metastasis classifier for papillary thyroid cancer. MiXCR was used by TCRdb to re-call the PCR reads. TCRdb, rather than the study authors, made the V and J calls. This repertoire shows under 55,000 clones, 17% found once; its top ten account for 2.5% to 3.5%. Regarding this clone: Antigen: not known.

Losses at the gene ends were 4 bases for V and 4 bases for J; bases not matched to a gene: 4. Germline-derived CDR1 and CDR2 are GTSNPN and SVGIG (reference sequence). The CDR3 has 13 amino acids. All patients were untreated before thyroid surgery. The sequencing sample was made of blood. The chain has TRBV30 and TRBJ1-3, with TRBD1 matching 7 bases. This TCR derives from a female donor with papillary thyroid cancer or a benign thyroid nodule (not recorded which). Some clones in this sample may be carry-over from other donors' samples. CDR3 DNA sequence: TGTGCCTGGAACGAGGGGGCAGGAAACACCATATATTTT. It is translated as CAWNEGAGNTIYF.